Here is one T cell receptor beta chain with its context. This clone turned up a few times. It lacks a known antigen. Base qualities are not at hand, and no much larger clone is one base apart. The data were taken from a study of vaccination effects on CD4 cells after COVID-19 (dated by TCRdb to the early 2020s). Study-level background: Two doses of either the BNT162b2 or the mRNA-1273 mRNA SARS-CoV-2 vaccine were administered to participants. In both COVID-19 convalescent patients and infection-naive vaccine recipients, the study compared SARS-CoV-2 spike-specific CD4+ TCR repertoires from before mRNA vaccination with those from after it. In the study, cultures from other donors were sequenced using the Oncomine TCR Beta short-read assay on an Illumina iSeq 100. Altogether, around eleven COVID-19 convalescent patients and a few SARS-CoV-2-naive healthy vaccine recipients made up the full study. The investigation overall reported the following: Only a small number of convalescent patients were included, and no early post-infection timepoints were available, which limited the study. Marked clonal contraction was observed in both infection-induced and vaccine-induced clones at late post-vaccination timepoints, consistent with waning T cell responses. In healthy vaccine recipients, vaccine-induced clones were almost all SARS-CoV-2 mono-reactive, with only 1 of 255 being cross-reactive with common cold coronaviruses.

CDR3 length: 14 amino acids, cysteine to phenylalanine. Only the CDR3 DNA stays, 42 bases, in frame from base 1. CDR1 SGHDT and CDR2 YYEEEE were looked up in the germline V gene. Between the V and J ends, shortened by 0 bases and 7 bases respectively, the junction contains 13 bases. In the ViraFEST assay, PBMC were stimulated with viral peptide pools, and TCR sequencing was then used to find antigen-specific CD4+ T cell clonotypes based on their expansion. After about 9 days of culture, CD4+ T cells were isolated with the EasySep CD4+ T cell isolation kit. Healthy vaccine recipients had no prior SARS-CoV-2 infection, confirmed by negative nucleocapsid antibodies before and after vaccination. Each well held some 1.9 million PBMC cultured in IMDM containing around 5% human AB serum, roughly 9.6 IU/ml IL-2 and gentamicin, along with about 9.5 ug/ml peptides. Half of the culture medium was replaced with fresh IL-2-containing medium on days 3 and 7. Unless noted otherwise, every peptide stimulation condition was cultured in triplicate wells. Using Ficoll-Paque Plus gradient centrifugation, PBMC were separated from whole blood and then either used fresh or cryopreserved at -140C. The spike proteins of SARS-CoV-2 and of the common cold coronaviruses HCoV-NL63, HCoV-OC43 and HCoV-229E were spanned by overlapping peptide pools. The QIAamp micro DNA kit was used to extract genomic DNA from the cultured CD4+ T cells.

Preparation of the library involved the immunoSEQ multiplex PCR assay. DNA from the cultured and isolated CD4+ T cells underwent TCR beta CDR3 sequencing. Regarding the original processing steps: The analysis removed non-productive TCR sequences, trimmed reads to the CDR3 region, and retained only CDR3s that were 7 or more amino acids long. The MANAFEST web app was used to pick out antigen-specific clonotypes by comparing their expansion in peptide wells with that in reference cultures. To count as positive, a clone had to show expansion at FDR<0.05 compared with the reference and with all other wells, an odds ratio above 5, and a frequency above 0.1% in two replicate wells. A clonotype was called cross-reactive if it was significantly expanded both in SARS-CoV-2 spike wells and in at least one common cold coronavirus spike condition. Levenshtein distance calculated with the stringdist R package was used to assess CDR3 similarity, and unrooted trees were constructed with ape in R 3.6.1. TCRdb's version of the immuneACCESS table is confined to in-frame rearrangements and falls short of the full clone set. An unresolved V gene accounts for under half of the shortfall where checked; the remainder is of unknown origin. V and J calls and clone size are copied from that table; D and trimming were computed from the DNA. A total of tens of thousands of clones appear in this sample, just under 80% of them only once. The leading ten clones occupy roughly 5.6% of the sample.

Here the chain combines TRBV5-6 and TRBJ1-1, with a tentative D gene TRBD1 over 6 matching bases. Sequenced material: CD4+ T cells from PBMCs cultured with HCoV-OC43 spike peptides, taken before COVID-19 vaccination. The cell subset or site label for this specimen denotes: HCoV-OC43 spike overlapping peptide pool stimulation. The TCR comes from a human donor who received a COVID-19 vaccine. The CDR3 corresponds to CASSLVGGGLEAFF. The DNA reads as follows: TGTGCCAGCAGCTTGGTTGGCGGGGGCCTTGAAGCTTTCTTT. Beyond the CDR3, the reference TRBV5-6 and TRBJ1-1 genes provide the residues; the full variable domain reads: DAGVTQSPTHLIKTRGQQVTLRCSPKSGHDTVSWYQQALGQGPQFIFQYYEEEERQRGNFPDRFSGHQFPNYSSELNVNALLLGDSALYLCASSLVGGGLEAFFGQGTRLTVV.